This TCR beta chain is from a study of regulatory T cells in long-lasting Graves disease. Whole-study findings and limits: Lower TCR diversity was seen in persistent Graves' patients than in newly diagnosed ones. The researchers studied only peripheral blood, not thyroid tissue. When disease was persistent, TRBV28, TRBJ1-2 and TRBJ2-5 were the favored segments.

Time point meaning: newly diagnosed GD, antithyroid drugs for less than 3 months. Generation of the TCR library employed RNA extracted from PBMCs. The CDR3 has 16 amino acids. V gave up 5 bases and J gave up 4 bases, with 21 bases separating them. Germline V gives CDR1 MDHEN, CDR2 SYDVKM. Arm-PCR of CDR3 regions with iRepertoire HTBI primers generated TCR beta libraries. MiXCR was run by TCRdb on the multiplex PCR reads, yielding one entry per CDR3 protein. The sample shows 550,000 or so distinct CDR3 sequences, 12% of them seen only once. Many counts were recorded for this clonotype. Its antigen is not known. This sample was shared with a second study, whose subject was T cells in Graves' hyperthyroidism and ophthalmopathy.

The sample consisted of peripheral blood mononuclear cells (PBMCs), taken at new diagnosis, from a patient treated with antithyroid drugs. The V call is TRBV28, the J call TRBJ2-7; D possibly uses TRBD1 or TRBD2 (6 bases each). This TCR was recovered from a woman in her thirties with Graves disease. CDR3 nucleotide sequence: TGTGCCAGCAGTCCAGGGGTAGGGACTCCAAGTTACGAGCAGTACTTC. Protein sequence: CASSPGVGTPSYEQYF.